A selection of T cell receptor beta chains follows, all from one sample in a study of blood T cell repertoires in COVID-19. Only in-frame clones appear in the TCRdb table, and some are missing; sequencing was by immunoSEQ multiplex PCR. Of about 78,000 clones detected, roughly 90% appear once; the ten largest clones hold 0.7% to 0.9%. The sequenced sample was peripheral blood. The receptor set was obtained from an elderly woman with acute or convalescent COVID-19. The CDR3 runs from the conserved cysteine through the conserved F or W. The order of the fields is clone size, V gene, J gene, D gene, CDR3 DNA, CDR3 protein. A D gene is named only where the DNA matches it firmly. The size of a clone is reported for some rows only, either as once, few or many, or as a class for expanded clones.

NA	TRBV5-4	TRBJ2-2	TRBD1	TGTGCCAGCAGAACCGGGACAGGGGTCACCGGGGAGCTGTTTTTT	CASRTGTGVTGELFF
NA	TRBV4-1	TRBJ1-5	TRBD1	TGCGCCAGCAGCCCTGGACAGGGGGGTTTACGCAATCAGCCCCAGCATTTT	CASSPGQGGLRNQPQHF
once	TRBV27	TRBJ2-3	TRBD2	TGTGCCAGCAGCTGGGGGGGAACTAGCACAGATACGCAGTATTTT	CASSWGGTSTDTQYF
NA	TRBV20-1	TRBJ2-1	TRBD2	TGCAGTGCTAGTGGAGCGGGGGAGTACAATGAGCAGTTCTTC	CSASGAGEYNEQFF
NA	TRBV2	TRBJ2-3	NA	TGTGCCAGCAGCGTGCCAGGGGCGGATACGCAGTATTTT	CASSVPGADTQYF
NA	TRBV2	TRBJ1-5	NA	TGTGCCAGCAGAGAAGGGATGCCTCTTAGCAGGGCCCAGCATTTT	CASREGMPLSRAQHF
once	TRBV29-1	TRBJ2-2	NA	TGCAGCGCTTACCAGGGGACGAACACCGGGGAGCTGTTTTTT	CSAYQGTNTGELFF
NA	TRBV13	TRBJ2-7	TRBD2	TGTGCCAGCAGCTTATCCGGGAGGGTGGCCTACGAGCAGTACTTC	CASSLSGRVAYEQYF
once	TRBV11-3	TRBJ1-1	TRBD1	TGTGCCAGCAGCTTAGGAGCCCAGGGGGCAGCTTTCTTT	CASSLGAQGAAFF
NA	TRBV5-4	TRBJ1-6	TRBD1	TGTGCCAGCAGCTTGGAGGGACAGGGGGCTTCTAATTCACCCCTCCACTTT	CASSLEGQGASNSPLHF
NA	TRBV19	TRBJ2-5	NA	TGTGCCAGTAGTATCCAGCGTAGAGAGACCCAGTACTTC	CASSIQRRETQYF
few	TRBV2	TRBJ1-2	TRBD1	TGTGCCAGCACCAGGGACAGGGGCAACTATGGCTACACCTTC	CASTRDRGNYGYTF
few	TRBV4-1	TRBJ1-2	NA	TGCGCCAGCAGCCAAGATCTCAGGGGTCATGGCTACACCTTC	CASSQDLRGHGYTF
NA	TRBV4-2	TRBJ1-4	TRBD1	TGTGCCAGCAGCCAAGCCCACGGGGCAATCGGGACAGAAGAAAAACTGTTTTTT	CASSQAHGAIGTEEKLFF
NA	TRBV5-4	TRBJ2-7	TRBD2	TGTGCCAGCAGCTTCTCTGCTAGCGGGAGGTCCTACGAGCAGTACTTC	CASSFSASGRSYEQYF
NA	TRBV13	TRBJ1-3	TRBD1	TGTGCCAGCAGCTTAAGACGGCTAGAGGGGGCCTCTGGAAACACCATATATTTT	CASSLRRLEGASGNTIYF
NA	TRBV18	TRBJ2-7	TRBD2	TGTGCCAGCTCACCACCGGGGACTAACTACGAGCAGTACTTC	CASSPPGTNYEQYF
once	TRBV6-5	TRBJ1-5	NA	TGTGCCAGCAGTCCAGGGAACAATCAGCCCCAGCATTTT	CASSPGNNQPQHF
few	TRBV11-2	TRBJ2-7	TRBD2	TGTGCCAGCAGCTCGAGCGGGAATTCCTACGAGCAGTACTTC	CASSSSGNSYEQYF
NA	TRBV10-3	TRBJ2-1	TRBD2	TGTGCCATCAGAAGGACTAGCGGGGGGCATACATACAATGAGCAGTTCTTC	CAIRRTSGGHTYNEQFF
NA	TRBV4-2	TRBJ1-4	TRBD1	TGTGCCAGCAGCCAGGACAGGGCGGGTGAAAAACTGTTTTTT	CASSQDRAGEKLFF
once	TRBV29-1	TRBJ2-7	TRBD1	TGCAGCACCTCCGGGACAGGGGTGGTCGAGCAGTACTTC	CSTSGTGVVEQYF
NA	TRBV19	TRBJ1-2	TRBD1	TGTGCCAGTAGTGGGGACAGGGTGCAGGGCTACACCTTC	CASSGDRVQGYTF
NA	TRBV3-1/TRBV3-2	TRBJ2-1	TRBD2	TGTGCCAGCAGCCAAGGACTAGCGGGACGTGAGCAGTTCTTC	CASSQGLAGREQFF
NA	TRBV4-2	TRBJ1-1	NA	TGTGCCAGCAGCCGCACGCCGGGGGGCACTGAAGCTTTCTTT	CASSRTPGGTEAFF
once	TRBV15	TRBJ2-2	TRBD1	TGTGCCACCAGCAGAGATAGGGACAGTCTGGGCACCGGGGAGCTGTTTTTT	CATSRDRDSLGTGELFF
NA	TRBV5-1	TRBJ1-6	NA	TGCGCCAGCAGCTTGGAACGGCAGCGGAATTCACCCCTCCACTTT	CASSLERQRNSPLHF
NA	TRBV5-4	TRBJ1-6	NA	TGTGCCAGCACCCTTGGGGGCCGGGATAATTCACCCCTCCACTTT	CASTLGGRDNSPLHF
NA	TRBV5-1	TRBJ2-1	NA	TGCGCCAGCAGCTTGGCGGACTTAATCTCCTACAATGAGCAGTTCTTC	CASSLADLISYNEQFF
NA	TRBV5-1	TRBJ1-5	TRBD1	TGCGCCAGCAGTTGGACAGGGGTGGCGAATCAGCCCCAGCATTTT	CASSWTGVANQPQHF
NA	TRBV11-1	TRBJ1-2	NA	TGTGCCAGCAGCTTAGACTCCAGGGGCTCTGGCTACACCTTC	CASSLDSRGSGYTF
NA	TRBV7-9	TRBJ1-6	NA	TGTGCCAGCAGCGCAGGTGGAGGTTCCGCCTCAAGACCCCTCCACTTT	CASSAGGGSASRPLHF